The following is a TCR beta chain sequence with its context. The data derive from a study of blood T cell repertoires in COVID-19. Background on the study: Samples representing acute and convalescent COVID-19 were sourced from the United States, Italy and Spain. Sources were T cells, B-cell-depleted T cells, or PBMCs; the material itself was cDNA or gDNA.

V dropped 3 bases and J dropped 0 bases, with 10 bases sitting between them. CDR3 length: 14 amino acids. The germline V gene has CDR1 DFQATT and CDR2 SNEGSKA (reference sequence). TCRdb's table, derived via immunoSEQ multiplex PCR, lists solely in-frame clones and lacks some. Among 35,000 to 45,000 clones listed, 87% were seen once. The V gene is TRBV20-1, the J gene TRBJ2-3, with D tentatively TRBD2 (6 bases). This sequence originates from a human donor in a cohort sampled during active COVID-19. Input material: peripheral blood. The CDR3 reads CSASFGTSTDTQYF. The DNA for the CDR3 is TGCAGTGCTAGTTTCGGGACTAGCACAGATACGCAGTATTTT.